Listed below are T cell receptor beta chains from one sample, sequenced in a study of immune characterization of retroperitoneal liposarcoma. TCRdb reprocessed the PCR reads via MiXCR and lists one record per CDR3 protein. The sample contains around 1,100 distinct CDR3 sequences, 15% to 20% of which appear only once. The specimen was tumor tissue. Every receptor here comes from a male donor with retroperitoneal liposarcoma. Both conserved end residues are part of each CDR3.

cdr3_aa	v_call	j_call
CASSESGGIETQFF	TRBV6-1	TRBJ2-1
CASSLVQREVEQFF	TRBV7-8	TRBJ2-1
CASSLRTATILNEQYF	TRBV6-1	NA
CASSSYRGTYEQYF	TRBV6-1	NA
CASSNRGGEQFF	TRBV27	TRBJ2-1
CASSDGTGGHNEQYF	TRBV6-1	NA
CASKEAGGYHTQYF	TRBV6-1	TRBJ2-3
CASSAGIGREQYF	TRBV11-3	NA
CASRRQGAISYNEQYF	TRBV6-1	TRBJ2-4
CASSLRELGEQYF	TRBV7-7	TRBJ2-5
CASSEGFVFQGSTDTQYF	TRBV6-1	TRBJ2-3
CAGHRGRGAYEQFF	TRBV12-3/TRBV12-4	TRBJ2-1
CASSEGSGAQETQYF	TRBV6-1	TRBJ2-5
CASSERGTEQYF	TRBV6-1	NA
CASRRTASTDTQYF	TRBV6-2/TRBV6-3	TRBJ2-3